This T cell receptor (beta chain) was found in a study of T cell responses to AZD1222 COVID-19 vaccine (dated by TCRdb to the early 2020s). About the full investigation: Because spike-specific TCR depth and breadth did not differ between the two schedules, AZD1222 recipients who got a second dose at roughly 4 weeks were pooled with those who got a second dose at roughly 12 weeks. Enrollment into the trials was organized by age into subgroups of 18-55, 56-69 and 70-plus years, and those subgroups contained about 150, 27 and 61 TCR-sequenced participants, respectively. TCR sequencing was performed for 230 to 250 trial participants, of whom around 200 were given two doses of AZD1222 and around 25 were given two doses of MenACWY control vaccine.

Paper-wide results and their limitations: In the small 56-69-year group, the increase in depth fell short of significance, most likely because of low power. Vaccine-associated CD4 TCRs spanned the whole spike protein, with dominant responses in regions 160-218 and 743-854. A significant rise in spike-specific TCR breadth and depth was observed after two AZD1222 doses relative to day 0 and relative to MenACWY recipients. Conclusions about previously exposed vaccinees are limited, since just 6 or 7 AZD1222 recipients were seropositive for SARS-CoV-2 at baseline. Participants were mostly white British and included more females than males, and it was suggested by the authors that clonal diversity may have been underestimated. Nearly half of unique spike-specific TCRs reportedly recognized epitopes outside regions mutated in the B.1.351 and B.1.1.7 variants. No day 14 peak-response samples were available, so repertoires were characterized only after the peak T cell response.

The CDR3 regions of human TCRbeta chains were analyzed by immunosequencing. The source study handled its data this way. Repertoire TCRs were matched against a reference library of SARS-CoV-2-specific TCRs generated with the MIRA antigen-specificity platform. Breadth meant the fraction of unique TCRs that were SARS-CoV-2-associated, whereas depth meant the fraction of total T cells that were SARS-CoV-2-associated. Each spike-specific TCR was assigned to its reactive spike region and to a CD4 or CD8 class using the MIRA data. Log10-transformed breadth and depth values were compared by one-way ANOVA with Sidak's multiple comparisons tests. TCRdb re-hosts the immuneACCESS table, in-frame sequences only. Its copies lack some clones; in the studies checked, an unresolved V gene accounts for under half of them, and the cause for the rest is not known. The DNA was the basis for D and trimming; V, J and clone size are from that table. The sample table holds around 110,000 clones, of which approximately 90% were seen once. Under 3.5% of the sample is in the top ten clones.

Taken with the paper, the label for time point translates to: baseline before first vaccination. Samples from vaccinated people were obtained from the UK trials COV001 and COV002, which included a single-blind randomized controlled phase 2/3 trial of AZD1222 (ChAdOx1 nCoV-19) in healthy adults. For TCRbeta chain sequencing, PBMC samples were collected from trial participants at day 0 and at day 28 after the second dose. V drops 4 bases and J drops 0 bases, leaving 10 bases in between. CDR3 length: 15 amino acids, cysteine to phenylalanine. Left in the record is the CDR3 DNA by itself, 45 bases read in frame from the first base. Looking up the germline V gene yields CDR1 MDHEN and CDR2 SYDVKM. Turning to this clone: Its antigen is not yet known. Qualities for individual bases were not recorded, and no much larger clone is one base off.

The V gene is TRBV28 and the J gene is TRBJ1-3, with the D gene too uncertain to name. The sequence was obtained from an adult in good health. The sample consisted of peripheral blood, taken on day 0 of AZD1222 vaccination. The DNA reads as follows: TGTGCCAGCAGTTCCCGGACCAGCTCTGGAAACACCATATATTTT. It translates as CASSSRTSSGNTIYF.